The 20 T cell receptor beta chains below come from one sample, sequenced in a study of T cell repertoires in cytomegalovirus infection. TCRdb reprocessed the reads via MiXCR and lists one record per CDR3 protein. Of hundreds of thousands of distinct CDR3 sequences listed, approximately 24% are singletons. Material for sequencing was CD8+ T cells from PBMCs. Source of these receptors: a human donor in good health (CMV status not recorded). Some clones in this sample may be carry-over from other donors' samples.

The chain joins TRBV28 to TRBJ2-3; perhaps TRBD2 as D (5 bases). Germline CDR1 MDHEN, CDR2 SYDVKM. The CDR3 is made up of 15 amino acids. The V end lost 4 bases, the J end lost 2 bases, and 13 bases lay between the germline ends. The CDR3 region has the DNA TGTGCCAGCAGTTCGGCGGGTTTTCTCACAGATACGCAGTATTTT. Protein: CASSSAGFLTDTQYF.

V usage is TRBV15 and J usage is TRBJ2-1; 8 bases align to TRBD1. The CDR3 consists of 15 residues. With V trimmed by 2 bases and J by 10 bases, 10 bases remained unmatched. The germline gives CDR1 LNHNV, CDR2 YYDKDF (reference sequence). For the CDR3, the DNA is TGTGCCACCAGCAGATCACGGACAGGGACAGTGGAGCAGTTCTTC. It translates to CATSRSRTGTVEQFF.

This clonotype appeared many times. The chain recombines TRBV7-9 with TRBJ1-1; D gene uncertain. CDR3 length: 14 residues. Deletions cut 1 base from V and 3 bases from J, with 9 bases between. The germline CDR1 and CDR2 sequences are SEHNR and FQNEAQ (reference sequence). The CDR3 loop is CASSLVQTYTEAFF. The CDR3 DNA is TGTGCCAGCAGCTTAGTACAGACTTACACTGAAGCTTTCTTT.

There are many counts of this clonotype. The chain joins TRBV4-1 to TRBJ2-1, with D perhaps TRBD1 (5 bases). The CDR3 totals 14 residues. V lost 0 bases and J lost 3, with 6 bases in between. The germline V gene has CDR1 MGHRA and CDR2 YSYEKL. CDR3: CASSQDDSYNEQFF. The CDR3 bases are TGCGCCAGCAGCCAAGACGACAGCTACAATGAGCAGTTCTTC.

This sequence joins TRBV7-9 and TRBJ2-1, with 8 nucleotides matching TRBD2. Germline V lookup: CDR1 SEHNR, CDR2 FQNEAQ (reference sequence). V lost 8 bases, J lost 2 bases, and 8 bases stayed unmatched. This CDR3 has 15 amino acids. As DNA, the CDR3 is TGTGCCAGCGGCCTGCCCGGGGGGGCCTACAATGAGCAGTTCTTC. This gives the protein CASGLPGGAYNEQFF.

This clonotype was seen many times. The gene calls are TRBV7-9 and TRBJ2-1, with 9 bases lining up with TRBD2. The J segment lost 10 bases and the V segment lost 6 bases, leaving 25 bases of the junction unmatched. Germline loops: CDR1 SEHNR, CDR2 FQNEAQ (reference sequence). The CDR3 runs 19 residues. The CDR3 bases are TGTGCCAGCAGAACAACCGAGCGGGGGGTCTTCGCGTATCCTCGCGAGCAGTTCTTC. Its translation is CASRTTERGVFAYPREQFF.

In its sample, this clonotype was seen many times. The V and J genes are TRBV7-9 and TRBJ2-5, with 8 bases lining up with TRBD2. The CDR3 consists of 16 residues. The germline CDR1 and CDR2 sequences are SEHNR and FQNEAQ (reference sequence). With 3 bases clipped from V and 0 bases from J, the junction kept 6 bases outside the gene matches. In nucleotides, the CDR3 is TGTGCCAGCAGCTTTGTATTTAGCGGGGACCAAGAGACCCAGTACTTC. Protein: CASSFVFSGDQETQYF.

The chain uses TRBV10-3 and TRBJ1-5, with 10 positions matching TRBD1. From germline, CDR1 is ENHRY and CDR2 SYGVKD. The CDR3 length is 15 residues. V shed 6 bases and J 4 bases; nucleotides not matched to a gene: 6. CDR3 sequence reads: CAISDPGQGNQPQHF. The CDR3 DNA is TGTGCCATCAGCGACCCGGGACAGGGGAATCAGCCCCAGCATTTT.

This clonotype has just a few counts. The chain joins TRBV6-6 to TRBJ1-1; D not resolved. V gave up 5 bases and J gave up 0 bases, with 4 bases separating them. CDR1 and CDR2 from the germline V gene are MNHNY and SVGAGI (reference sequence). The CDR3 consists of 12 residues. The CDR3 bases are TGTGCCAGCAGTCAGTTGAACACTGAAGCTTTCTTT. This gives the protein CASSQLNTEAFF.

As for this clonotype: Its ends do not fully match the called genes, so a read error is possible. The chain combines TRBV28 with TRBJ2-3, with 8 bases aligning to TRBD2. This CDR3 region has 16 residues. Germline V gene sequence: CDR1 MDHEN, CDR2 SYDVKM. The DNA of the CDR3 is TGTGCCAACAGTTTGGCCATAGCGGGACTCACAGATACGCAGTATTTT. It specifies CANSLAIAGLTDTQYF.

Only a few counts were recorded for this clonotype. The chain is built from TRBV4-2 and TRBJ2-5, with 8 bases fitting TRBD2. With 3 bases clipped from V and 4 bases from J, the junction kept 7 bases outside the gene matches. The CDR3 has 15 residues. The germline gives CDR1 LGHNA, CDR2 YNFKEQ. The CDR3, as DNA: TGTGCCAGCAGCCACGGACTAGCCGAGGTAGAGACCCAGTACTTC. It yields the protein CASSHGLAEVETQYF.

The V gene is TRBV6-6, the J gene TRBJ2-1, with D unresolved. V was trimmed by 4 bases and J by 9 bases, leaving 7 bases between them. The CDR3 is 11 residues long. Germline V gene lookup returns CDR1 MNHNY and CDR2 SVGAGI (reference sequence). Here the CDR3 reads CASSFDFEQFF. The CDR3 DNA sequence: TGTGCCAGCAGTTTTGACTTTGAGCAGTTCTTC.

In its sample, this clonotype was seen a few times. The genes are TRBV5-1 and TRBJ1-2; D perhaps matches TRBD1 (5 bases). With 1 base removed from V and 4 bases from J, the gap between germline ends came to 14 bases. The CDR3 consists of 15 residues. CDR1 and CDR2 (germline): SGHRS, YFSETQ. The CDR3 DNA follows: TGCGCCAGCAGCTTGTATCGCGACAGCTCCTATGGCTACACCTTC. Translating gives CASSLYRDSSYGYTF.

The chain links TRBV7-8 to TRBJ1-3; D possibly corresponds to TRBD1 (6 bases). The CDR3 is made up of 17 amino acids. Germline V gene data show CDR1 as SGHVS and CDR2 as FQNEAQ. Trimming removed 0 bases from V and 3 bases from J, with 15 bases in between. The CDR3 coding sequence is TGTGCCAGCAGCTTAGCGAGGCAGGGGATTAATGGAAACACCATATATTTT. Translated: CASSLARQGINGNTIYF.

V usage is TRBV7-4 and J usage is TRBJ2-7; a possible D gene is TRBD1 (6 bases). CDR1 is SGHVT, CDR2 SQSDAQ, per germline. The CDR3 sequence is 15 residues long. V lost 5 bases and J lost 9, with 23 bases in between. The CDR3 here is CASSPQGGAFRVQYF. The CDR3 DNA sequence: TGTGCCAGCAGCCCCCAAGGGGGAGCCTTCCGTGTGCAGTACTTC.

DNA of the CDR3: TGTGCCAGCAGCGAGGAGGGAGGGATGAACACTGAAGCTTTCTTT. Translated, it gives CASSEEGGMNTEAFF. The chain uses TRBV5-4 and TRBJ1-1; unclear D gene. The V end lost 4 bases, the J end lost 0 bases, and 13 bases lay between the germline ends. Germline CDR1 and CDR2: SGHNT and YYREEE (reference sequence). This CDR3 contains 15 residues.

This clonotype came up a few times. The chain joins TRBV20-1 to TRBJ1-1; D remains unclear. Germline V CDR1 and CDR2: DFQATT, SNEGSKA (reference sequence). The CDR3 runs to 16 residues. Trimming left V 1 base short and J 4 bases short, with 19 bases between. The CDR3 nucleotides read TGCAGTGCTAGAGTGTTTTCAGACCTTTACGGCACTGAAGCTTTCTTT. Its protein product is CSARVFSDLYGTEAFF.

DNA for the CDR3: TGTGCCAGCAGTGACGACTTTGGCAGTAACACCGGGGAGCTGTTTTTT. This codes for CASSDDFGSNTGELFF. The chain employs TRBV25-1 and TRBJ2-2; unclear D gene. V lost 3 bases and J 2 bases, leaving 13 bases between the germline ends. The CDR3 length is 16 residues. From germline, CDR1 is MGHDK and CDR2 SYGVNS.

Many counts were recorded for this clonotype. The rearrangement joins TRBV6-1 to TRBJ2-1, with 8 bases aligning to TRBD2. This CDR3 has 13 residues. Germline lookup yields CDR1 MNHNS and CDR2 SASEGT. V was pared by 3 bases and J by 12 bases, with 7 bases of the junction left unmatched. This CDR3 reads CASSDPRGGRQFF. CDR3 DNA sequence: TGTGCCAGCAGTGACCCCCGGGGGGGCCGGCAGTTCTTC.

In this sample, this clonotype turned up many times. The CDR3 protein is CASSLRGGANEQFF. The DNA for the CDR3 is TGTGCCAGCAGCTTAAGAGGGGGGGCCAATGAGCAGTTCTTC. This sequence joins TRBV7-6 and TRBJ2-1, with D perhaps matching TRBD2 (7 bases). Germline lookup yields CDR1 SGHVS and CDR2 FNYEAQ. V was trimmed by 2 bases and J by 6 bases, leaving 11 bases between them. This CDR3 is 14 amino acids long.